These 27 T cell receptor beta chains originate from one sample sequenced in a study of shared clonotypes between healthy human individuals (dated by TCRdb to 2018 to 2020). Receptor amplification or capture employed the immunoSEQ multiplex PCR assay. TCRdb re-hosts the immuneACCESS table, in-frame sequences only. Its copies lack some clones; in the studies checked, an unresolved V gene accounts for under half of them, and the cause for the rest is not known. This sample holds about 460,000 clones; roughly four fifths were observed only once. Around 11% of the sample lies in the top ten. The sequenced sample consisted of PBMCs. These receptors were taken from a woman aged 40 to 50 in good health. Some clones in this sample may be carry-over from other donors' samples.

The CDR3, as DNA: TGTGCCAGCAGCCCTGTGGGAGCGGGGGAGCAGTACTTC. It encodes CASSPVGAGEQYF. This chain uses TRBV4-2 with TRBJ2-7; 7 bases align to TRBD2. CDR1 LGHNA and CDR2 YNFKEQ come from the germline V gene. V gave up 4 bases and J gave up 7 bases; unmatched junction bases: 7. This CDR3 is built from 13 residues.

The J gene is TRBJ2-1, the V gene TRBV30, with 9 bases lining up with TRBD2. Germline V gene data show CDR1 as GTSNPN and CDR2 as SVGIG (reference sequence). V was clipped by 5 bases and J by 8 bases; unmatched bases: 13. The CDR3 sequence is 15 residues long. CDR3 amino acids: CAWAPGLAIGDEQFF. Here the CDR3 DNA reads TGTGCCTGGGCGCCGGGACTAGCAATTGGCGATGAGCAGTTCTTC.

This chain uses TRBV7-3 with TRBJ2-1; 7 bases are a match to TRBD2. In germline, CDR1 is SGHTA, CDR2 FQGTGA. The V segment lost 2 bases and the J segment 5 bases; nucleotides outside the gene matches: 3. The CDR3 loop spans 14 amino acids. The CDR3 region is CASSLGGLNNEQFF. DNA of the CDR3: TGTGCCAGCAGCTTAGGGGGACTAAACAATGAGCAGTTCTTC.

This chain links TRBV5-6 with TRBJ1-1, with TRBD1 matching 8 bases. Germline V gene lookup returns CDR1 SGHDT and CDR2 YYEEEE. The CDR3 is 14 amino acids. V was clipped by 3 bases and J by 4 bases; unmatched bases: 5. The DNA for the CDR3 is TGTGCCAGCAGCTACCCCACAGGGGGCACTGAAGCTTTCTTT. It codes for CASSYPTGGTEAFF.

This clone was picked up a small number of times. This chain joins TRBV28 and TRBJ2-5; D is unresolved. CDR3 length equals 15 residues. Trimming left V 4 bases short and J 5 bases short, with 17 bases between. Germline assignment: CDR1 MDHEN and CDR2 SYDVKM. The CDR3 reads CASSWYKREGETQYF. The CDR3 DNA reads as TGTGCCAGCAGTTGGTATAAGCGCGAAGGGGAGACCCAGTACTTC. Looking up the rest from reference TRBV28 and TRBJ2-5 gives the full variable domain: DVKVTQSSRYLVKRTGEKVFLECVQDMDHENMFWYRQDPGLGLRLIYFSYDVKMKEKGDIPEGYSVSREKKERFSLILESASTNQTSMYLCASSWYKREGETQYFGPGTRLLVL.

The chain has TRBV2 and TRBJ1-3; 7 nucleotides agree with TRBD1. The V segment lost 2 bases and the J segment 7 bases; nucleotides outside the gene matches: 14. Per the germline V gene, CDR1 is SNHLY and CDR2 is FYNNEI. This CDR3 has 17 amino acids. The CDR3 bases are TGTGCCAGCAGTGAAATGGGCTTCCCAGGGGGGAGGAACACCATATATTTT. It translates to CASSEMGFPGGRNTIYF. Drawing the rest from reference TRBV2 and TRBJ1-3, the complete variable domain is EPEVTQTPSHQVTQMGQEVILRCVPISNHLYFYWYRQILGQKVEFLVSFYNNEISEKSEIFDDQFSVERPDGSNFTLKIRSTKLEDSAMYFCASSEMGFPGGRNTIYFGEGSWLTVV.

Of note for this clone: A far larger clone is off by one base, so a read error is likely. The chain recombines TRBV13 with TRBJ1-1; the D gene is possibly TRBD1 (5 bases). Germline CDR1 reads PRHDT; CDR2 reads FYEKMQ (reference sequence). The CDR3 is 16 amino acids. V was shortened by 2 bases and J by 1 base, with 14 bases between the two germline ends. The CDR3 DNA follows: TGTGCCAGCAGCTTATTCGGGGCAGGACCGAACACTGAAGCTTTCTTT. Translating gives CASSLFGAGPNTEAFF.

In this sample, this clone turned up once. CDR3 sequence reads: CASSLAGGGETQYF. The DNA for the CDR3 is TGTGCCAGCAGCTTAGCGGGAGGAGGAGAGACCCAGTACTTC. The J gene is TRBJ2-5, the V gene TRBV5-4, with TRBD2 matching over 9 bases. CDR3 length equals 14 residues. The trim removed 2 bases at V and 4 bases at J, leaving 3 bases unmatched. Germline V CDR1 and CDR2: SGHNT, YYREEE (reference sequence). Full variable domain (outside the CDR3, taken from reference TRBV5-4 and TRBJ2-5): ETGVTQSPTHLIKTRGQQVTLRCSSQSGHNTVSWYQQALGQGPQFIFQYYREEENGRGNFPPRFSGLQFPNYSSELNVNALELDDSALYLCASSLAGGGETQYFGPGTRLLVL.

This chain links TRBV7-6 with TRBJ1-2; D not certain. The germline V gene encodes CDR1 SGHVS and CDR2 FNYEAQ. The CDR3 contains 13 residues. The V end lost 0 bases, the J end lost 5 bases, and 7 bases lay between the germline ends. The CDR3 DNA reads as TGTGCCAGCAGCTTAGCAGCGGGGTATGGCTACACCTTC. Translating gives CASSLAAGYGYTF.

This chain uses TRBV30 with TRBJ2-3; perhaps TRBD1 as D (5 bases). The CDR3 loop spans 20 amino acids. The V gene lost 0 bases and the J gene lost 0 bases, with 25 bases spanning the gap. Germline assignment: CDR1 GTSNPN and CDR2 SVGIG (reference sequence). As DNA, the CDR3 is TGTGCCTGGAGTGTACCGCAGGGATGGCGTTTTGGATCTAGCACAGATACGCAGTATTTT. This gives the protein CAWSVPQGWRFGSSTDTQYF.

The chain employs TRBV2 and TRBJ2-3; 12 bases map to TRBD2. CDR3 length: 13 residues. Trimming took 7 bases from V and 7 from J; bases not matched to a gene: 3. Germline values: CDR1 SNHLY, CDR2 FYNNEI. The CDR3 DNA reads TGTGCCAGCATGGGGACTAGCGGGCATACGCAGTATTTT. It is translated as CASMGTSGHTQYF.

The chain employs TRBV27 and TRBJ1-5; no clear D gene. V lost 5 bases and J lost 0, with 14 bases in between. This CDR3 contains 16 residues. Germline-derived CDR1 and CDR2 are MNHEY and SMNVEV (reference sequence). Here the CDR3 reads CASSPRHLYSNQPQHF. The CDR3 region has the DNA TGTGCCAGCAGTCCGCGACACCTGTATAGCAATCAGCCCCAGCATTTT.

The V gene is TRBV27, the J gene TRBJ2-7; 7 bases agree with TRBD2. Looked up from germline, CDR1 is MNHEY and CDR2 is SMNVEV (reference sequence). V shed 11 bases and J 6 bases; nucleotides not matched to a gene: 10. The CDR3 extends over 12 amino acids. In DNA form, the CDR3 reads TGTGCCTGCCGGTCAGCGGGACTCGAGCAGTACTTC. Amino acids: CACRSAGLEQYF.

This clone was observed a few times. The chain couples TRBV6-5 to TRBJ1-1, with 7 bases fitting TRBD1. V lost 2 bases and J lost 4; bases outside the gene matches: 7. Germline CDR1 is MNHEY and CDR2 is SVGAGI. The CDR3 totals 15 residues. The CDR3 region has the DNA TGTGCCAGCAGTTACACGGACAGGCGGGGCACTGAAGCTTTCTTT. This codes for CASSYTDRRGTEAFF.

The chain uses TRBV7-2 and TRBJ2-3; no definite D call. The CDR3 covers 12 residues. V dropped 6 bases and J dropped 0 bases, with 4 bases sitting between them. The germline gives CDR1 SGHTA, CDR2 FQGNSA. CDR3 coding DNA: TGTGCCAGCAGGCCGAGCACAGATACGCAGTATTTT. It yields the protein CASRPSTDTQYF.

The chain is built from TRBV5-1 and TRBJ2-7; 11 bases fit TRBD1. V lost 4 bases to trimming and J lost 9 bases; unmatched junction nucleotides: 12. There are 15 residues in the CDR3. Looked up from germline, CDR1 is SGHRS and CDR2 is YFSETQ. CDR3 in amino acids: CASSLPGQGVMSQYF. CDR3 nucleotides: TGCGCCAGCAGCCTACCGGGACAGGGGGTCATGTCGCAGTACTTC.

This clone occurred once. The genes are TRBV5-1 and TRBJ2-3, with D perhaps matching TRBD2 (5 bases). The length of the CDR3 is 16 residues. CDR1 SGHRS and CDR2 YFSETQ come from the germline V gene. V lost 4 bases and J lost 6, with 21 bases in between. The DNA for the CDR3 is TGCGCCAGCAGCCCGGGAACCGGGGTCAATGGGGATACGCAGTATTTT. Translated, it gives CASSPGTGVNGDTQYF.

The rearrangement links TRBV5-1 to TRBJ2-7; tentatively, D is TRBD2 (5 bases). V was pared by 3 bases and J by 5 bases, with 9 bases between. This CDR3 comprises 12 residues. Per germline, CDR1 SGHRS and CDR2 YFSETQ. CDR3 nucleotides: TGCGCCAGCAGCTCACCGGGGAACGAGCAGTACTTC. Protein product: CASSSPGNEQYF.

The table lists this clone with a count of one. This is likely an artifact of a read error, given a far larger clone one base away. The chain uses TRBV29-1 and TRBJ1-5; possibly TRBD1 for D (6 bases). Trimming removed 3 bases at V and 6 bases at J, with 12 bases between. Germline values: CDR1 SQVTM, CDR2 ANQGSEA. The CDR3 contains 13 residues. In DNA, the CDR3 is TGCAGCGTTGATTCAGGGGCTGGTCAGCCCCAGCATTTT. Translation gives CSVDSGAGQPQHF.

A few counts support this clone. The chain couples TRBV5-1 to TRBJ2-2; D gene uncertain. The V gene lost 2 bases and the J gene lost 2 bases, with 10 bases spanning the gap. The CDR3 consists of 15 residues. In germline, CDR1 is SGHRS, CDR2 YFSETQ. The CDR3 protein is CASSLLATNTGELFF. The CDR3 DNA reads as TGCGCCAGCAGCTTATTGGCCACAAACACCGGGGAGCTGTTTTTT.

This clone was seen repeatedly, ten times or more. Other DNA variants within this sample encode the same CDR3. The CDR3 nucleotides read TGTGCCAGCAGCCACACTGACAGGGTACGCCAGCCCCAGCATTTT. Translating gives CASSHTDRVRQPQHF. V and J are TRBV2 and TRBJ1-5; 7 nucleotides line up with TRBD1. With V trimmed by 6 bases and J by 7 bases, 12 bases remained unmatched. Germline assignment: CDR1 SNHLY and CDR2 FYNNEI. The CDR3 has 15 amino acids.

V usage is TRBV5-4 and J usage is TRBJ2-7; 9 bases fit TRBD2. Per the germline V gene, CDR1 is SGHNT and CDR2 is YYREEE (reference sequence). Trimming cost V 4 bases and J 3 bases; bases outside gene matches: 8. This CDR3 has 15 residues. The CDR3 reads CASSRSSGRSYEQYF. The CDR3 DNA is TGTGCCAGCAGCCGATCGAGCGGGAGGAGCTACGAGCAGTACTTC.

Note on this clone: A far larger clone differs by one base, so this is likely a read error. V is TRBV28 and J is TRBJ1-5; D might be TRBD1 (5 bases). In germline, CDR1 is MDHEN, CDR2 SYDVKM. This CDR3 spans 16 amino acids. The CDR3 is CASSLAADSYNRPQHF. Written as DNA, the CDR3 is TGTGCCAGCAGTTTAGCCGCAGACAGCTACAATCGGCCCCAGCATTTT.

As for this clone: Since a far larger clone is one base different, this is likely a read error. J is TRBJ2-3 and V is TRBV7-2; D is uncertain. This CDR3 is 13 amino acids long. The V end was cut by 1 base, the J end by 2 bases, with 4 bases between. Germline CDR1 and CDR2: SGHTA and FQGNSA. The CDR3 protein is CASSLVVTDTQYF. Written as DNA, the CDR3 is TGTGCCAGCAGCTTAGTGGTCACAGATACGCAGTATTTT.

The chain recombines TRBV19 with TRBJ1-4; TRBD1 might be the D (6 bases). CDR3 size: 18 residues. CDR1 and CDR2 from the germline V gene are LNHDA and SQIVND (reference sequence). Deletions cut 7 bases from V and 4 bases from J, with 25 bases between. CDR3 loop: CASTRISGGGSGNEKLFF. CDR3 DNA sequence: TGTGCCAGTACCCGTATTTCGGGGGGCGGATCTGGTAATGAAAAACTGTTTTTT.

On this clone: Within the sample, other DNA sequences also encode this same CDR3. The chain joins TRBV5-1 to TRBJ2-7; 12 positions match TRBD1. J gave up 4 bases and V 3 bases, and 2 bases lay outside the gene matches. Germline V gives CDR1 SGHRS, CDR2 YFSETQ. The CDR3 is 14 amino acids. Written as DNA, the CDR3 is TGCGCCAGCAGCTGGGGACAGGGGGCTTACGAGCAGTACTTC. Translated: CASSWGQGAYEQYF. Using reference TRBV5-1 and TRBJ2-7 for the parts outside the CDR3, the full variable domain is KAGVTQTPRYLIKTRGQQVTLSCSPISGHRSVSWYQQTPGQGLQFLFEYFSETQRNKGNFPGRFSGRQFSNSRSEMNVSTLELGDSALYLCASSWGQGAYEQYFGPGTRLTVT.

The chain recombines TRBV13 with TRBJ1-4; D is unclear. The CDR3 runs to 12 residues. The germline V and J ends were trimmed by 4 bases and 8 bases, with 8 bases remaining between them. In germline, CDR1 is PRHDT, CDR2 FYEKMQ (reference sequence). The CDR3 spells CASSSRVEKLFF. In DNA form, the CDR3 reads TGTGCCAGCAGCTCGCGGGTCGAAAAACTGTTTTTT.